The T cell receptor (beta chain) under discussion was sequenced for a study of CD4+ T cells in melanoma. Study outcomes and limitations: Reportedly, melanoma neoantigen-specific CD4+ T cells showed varied differentiation states. CD8+ T cell, macrophage and B cell function reportedly correlated with neoantigen-specific CD4+ T cells.

The germline V gene encodes CDR1 SGDLS and CDR2 YYNGEE. The CDR3 is 18 residues long. V trimming: 1 base; J trimming: 3 bases; junction bases outside the gene matches: 12. As concerns this clone: Its antigen remains unknown.

Assay: immunoSEQ multiplex PCR; the TCRdb copy retains only in-frame clones and omits some. The repertoire consists of about 140,000 clones, with roughly 91% occurring once and the leading ten covering more than 1.5%. This rearrangement joins TRBV9 to TRBJ2-1; 8 positions agree with TRBD2. The sequence was collected from a human donor with melanoma. DNA of the CDR3: TGTGCCAGCAGCGTATTCGTTGGGGGGAGCGGGGGCTACAATGAGCAGTTCTTC. This sequence encodes CASSVFVGGSGGYNEQFF.